The entry below describes one TCR beta chain. This clone was observed once. It has no known antigen specificity. Per-base quality was not reported, and no clone a single base away is much larger than it. TCRbeta CDR3 regions were amplified from genomic DNA by means of the immunoSEQ Assay, a bias-controlled multiplex PCR. As for the original processing: The number of nucleated cells in each sample was estimated from the amplification of reference gene primers within the assay. To quantify the absolute abundance of each unique TCRbeta CDR3 rearrangement, sequence reads were collapsed and filtered. Productive Simpson clonality was computed per sample as the square root of Simpson's diversity index over productive rearrangements. Imported from immuneACCESS, the table was reduced by TCRdb to in-frame sequences with V and J called. These copies leave out some clones; in studies compared against another copy, an unresolved V gene accounts for under half, and the cause of the remainder is not known. V and J calls and clone size are copied from that table; D and trimming were computed from the DNA. The sample table contains roughly 70,000 clones; only one count was recorded for about nine tenths of them. Of the sample, approximately 6.7% is held by the ten largest clones.

The data belong to a study of blood T cell repertoires in COVID-19 (dated by TCRdb to about 2020). Some background on the complete study: Samples covering the acute and convalescent phases of COVID-19 were provided by collaborators in the United States, Italy and Spain. Samples were obtained from the ongoing ImmuneRACE study (first 160 participants) and from some 1,200 subjects provided by 6 global collaborators. Where available, HLA class I and class II types were obtained from metadata supplied by the sample provider rather than from assay-based typing. The repertoires were made available in a free public database intended to serve as a resource for research on the immune response to SARS-CoV-2. Nearly every sample came with metadata listing a de-identified subject ID, COVID-19 status, age in years and sex. The material from the prospective study consisted of cDNA or gDNA derived from T cells, B-cell-depleted T cells, or PBMCs. The dataset comprised deeply sampled blood TCRbeta repertoires from subjects exposed to, actively infected with, or recovered from COVID-19. Findings and caveats that apply to the study as a whole: Clinical and demographic metadata were provided uncurated, with the amount varying by source and participant.

Each collaborating institution followed its own protocols to collect whole blood in K2EDTA tubes. For TCRbeta analysis, collaborator samples were shipped as frozen whole blood, as isolated PBMCs, or as DNA extracted from either sample type. Trimming at the junction amounts to 3 bases on V and 5 bases on J, and the germline ends lie 11 bases apart. The CDR3 has 14 amino acids, counting the end cysteine and phenylalanine. Only the CDR3 part of the read is kept: 42 bases, read in frame from the first base. Sequences LNHDA (CDR1) and SQIVND (CDR2) are obtained from the germline V gene (reference sequence).

The sequenced sample was peripheral blood. The sequence was collected from a woman at least 80 years old with active COVID-19. Recombination joined TRBV19 with TRBJ1-5, and possibly TRBD1, on 6 matching bases. The nucleotide sequence is given as TGTGCCAGTAGTATGGGGGCACGTTATCAGCCCCAGCATTTT. Its protein reads: CASSMGARYQPQHF.